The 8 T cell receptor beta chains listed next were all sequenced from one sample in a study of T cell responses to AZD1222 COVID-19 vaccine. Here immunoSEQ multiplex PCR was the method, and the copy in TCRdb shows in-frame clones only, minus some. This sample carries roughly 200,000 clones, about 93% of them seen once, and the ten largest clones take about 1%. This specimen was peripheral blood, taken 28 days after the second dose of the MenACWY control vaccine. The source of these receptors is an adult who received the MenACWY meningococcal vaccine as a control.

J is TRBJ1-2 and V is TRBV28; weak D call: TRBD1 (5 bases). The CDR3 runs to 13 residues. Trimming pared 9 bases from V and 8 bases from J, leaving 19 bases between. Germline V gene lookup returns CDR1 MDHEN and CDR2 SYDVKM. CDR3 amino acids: CASLTGGSQGYTF. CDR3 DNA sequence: TGTGCCAGTCTAACCGGGGGATCGCAGGGCTACACCTTC.

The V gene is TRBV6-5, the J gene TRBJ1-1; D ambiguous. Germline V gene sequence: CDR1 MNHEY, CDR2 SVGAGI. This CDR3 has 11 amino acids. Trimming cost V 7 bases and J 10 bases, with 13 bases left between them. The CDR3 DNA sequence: TGTGCCAGCACCAAGGGAGACGGAGCTTTCTTT. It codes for CASTKGDGAFF.

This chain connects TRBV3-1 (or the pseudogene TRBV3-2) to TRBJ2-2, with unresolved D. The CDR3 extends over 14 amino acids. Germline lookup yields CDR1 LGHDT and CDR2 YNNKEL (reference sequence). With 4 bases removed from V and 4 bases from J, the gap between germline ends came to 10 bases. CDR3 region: CASSLSRATGELFF. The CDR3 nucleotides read TGTGCCAGCAGCCTATCCCGGGCCACCGGGGAGCTGTTTTTT.

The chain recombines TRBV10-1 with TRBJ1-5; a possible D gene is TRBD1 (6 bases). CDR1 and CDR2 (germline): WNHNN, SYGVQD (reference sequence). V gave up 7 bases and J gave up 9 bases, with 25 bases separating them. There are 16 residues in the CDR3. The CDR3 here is CASTPGSRGVLWPQHF. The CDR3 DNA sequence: TGCGCCAGCACTCCGGGGAGCAGGGGCGTTCTGTGGCCCCAGCATTTT.

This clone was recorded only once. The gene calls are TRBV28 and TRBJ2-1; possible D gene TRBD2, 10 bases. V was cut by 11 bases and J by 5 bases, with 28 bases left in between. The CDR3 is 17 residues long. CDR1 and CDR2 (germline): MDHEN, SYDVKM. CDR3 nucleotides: TGTGCCGCGGGGACACTAGCGGGACAGGGAACACACAATGAGCAGTTCTTC. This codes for CAAGTLAGQGTHNEQFF. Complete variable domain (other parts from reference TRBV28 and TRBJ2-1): DVKVTQSSRYLVKRTGEKVFLECVQDMDHENMFWYRQDPGLGLRLIYFSYDVKMKEKGDIPEGYSVSREKKERFSLILESASTNQTSMYLCAAGTLAGQGTHNEQFFGPGTRLTVL.

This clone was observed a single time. The CDR3 DNA sequence: TGTGCCAGTAGTCCACCCGGACAGGGCCCGAATCAGCCCCAGCATTTT. It specifies CASSPPGQGPNQPQHF. V is TRBV19 and J is TRBJ1-5, with 8 bases matching TRBD1. The germline V gene has CDR1 LNHDA and CDR2 SQIVND (reference sequence). V gave up 5 bases and J gave up 4 bases; unmatched junction bases: 10. The CDR3 loop spans 16 amino acids.

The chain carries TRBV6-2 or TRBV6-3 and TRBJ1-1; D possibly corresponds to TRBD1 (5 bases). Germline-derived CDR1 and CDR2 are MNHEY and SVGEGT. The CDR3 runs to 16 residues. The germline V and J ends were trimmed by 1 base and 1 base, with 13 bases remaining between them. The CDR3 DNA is TGTGCCAGCAGTTACTTAGCCACAGGTCCGAACACTGAAGCTTTCTTT. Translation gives CASSYLATGPNTEAFF.

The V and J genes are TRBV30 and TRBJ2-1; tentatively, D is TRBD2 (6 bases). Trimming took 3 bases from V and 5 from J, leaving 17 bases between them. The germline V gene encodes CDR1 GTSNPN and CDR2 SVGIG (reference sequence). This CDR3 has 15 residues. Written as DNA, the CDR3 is TGTGCCTGGAGGGGGACGGGACTGCCTAACAATGAGCAGTTCTTC. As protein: CAWRGTGLPNNEQFF.